The 11 T cell receptor beta chains below all came from one sample that was sequenced in a study of T cell repertoires in cytomegalovirus infection. TCRdb re-called the reads through MiXCR, storing one row per CDR3 protein. The table lists about 740,000 distinct CDR3 sequences, approximately 40% of them singletons. The sample comprised PBMCs. The origin of the receptors is a human donor in good health (CMV status not recorded). Some clones in this sample may be carry-over from other donors' samples.

The V gene is TRBV29-1, the J gene TRBJ2-7; D might be TRBD2 (5 bases). The ends were cut back, 7 bases at V and 4 bases at J, with 14 bases in the middle. The CDR3 has 12 residues. Germline assignment: CDR1 SQVTM and CDR2 ANQGSEA. CDR3 DNA sequence: TGCAGCGGACTGACGGGGAGTTACGAGCAGTACTTC. Translating gives CSGLTGSYEQYF.

J is TRBJ2-4 and V is TRBV4-2; TRBD2 agrees at 9 bases. CDR3 length equals 19 residues. Germline V gives CDR1 LGHNA, CDR2 YNFKEQ. Germline trimming cut 0 bases from V and 4 bases from J; bases unmatched to any gene: 13. CDR3 DNA: TGTGCCAGCAGCCAAGAAGTTAGTAGCGGGAGATGGGGGAAAAACATTCAGTACTTC. It specifies CASSQEVSSGRWGKNIQYF.

This clonotype has only one observation. The CDR3 nucleotides are TGTGCCACCAGTGATTCGACGACCCCAGGAATAAGTACCTACGAGCAGTACTTC. Protein product: CATSDSTTPGISTYEQYF. The chain has TRBV24-1 and TRBJ2-7; D remains ambiguous. The CDR3 runs 18 residues. Trimming removed 2 bases from V and 2 bases from J, with 21 bases in between. CDR1 and CDR2 (germline): KGHDR, SFDVKD.

In this sample, this clonotype turned up a few times. This sequence joins TRBV4-1 and TRBJ1-4; D is possibly TRBD1 (5 bases). The CDR3 covers 16 residues. CDR1 is MGHRA and CDR2 is YSYEKL in the germline V gene. V shed 0 bases and J shed 4 bases, with 12 bases lying between them. CDR3 nucleotide sequence: TGCGCCAGCAGCCAAGATGCGAACAGGCTTAATGAAAAACTGTTTTTT. Translating gives CASSQDANRLNEKLFF.

The chain joins TRBV5-6 to TRBJ2-3; 8 nucleotides match TRBD1. V lost 1 base and J lost 3; bases outside the gene matches: 7. Germline V gene data show CDR1 as SGHDT and CDR2 as YYEEEE. There are 16 residues in the CDR3. The CDR3 DNA sequence: TGTGCCAGCAGCTTGCGACAGGGGATTGGTACAGATACGCAGTATTTT. Translating gives CASSLRQGIGTDTQYF.

The chain joins TRBV12-3 or TRBV12-4 to TRBJ2-3; 9 bases line up with TRBD1. The CDR3 extends over 17 amino acids. After removal of 1 base from V and 6 bases from J, the junction contained 11 bases not matched to a gene. The CDR3 bases are TGTGCCAGCAGTTTAGGGGACAGGGCTGGGGGTCTTGATACGCAGTATTTT. Translation: CASSLGDRAGGLDTQYF.

This clonotype was counted between two and nine times. The chain uses TRBV30 and TRBJ1-5; TRBD1 is a possible D gene (6 bases). This CDR3 comprises 16 residues. The germline gives CDR1 GTSNPN, CDR2 SVGIG (reference sequence). V was cut by 2 bases and J by 6 bases, with 20 bases left in between. CDR3 amino acids: CAWSPGGGRYAQPQHF. The CDR3 DNA follows: TGTGCCTGGAGTCCCGGAGGGGGACGGTACGCTCAGCCCCAGCATTTT.

This clonotype occurred a few times. This sequence joins TRBV6-5 and TRBJ2-2, with no clear D. The V gene lost 5 bases and the J gene lost 4 bases, with 20 bases spanning the gap. CDR1 is MNHEY and CDR2 is SVGAGI in the germline V gene. CDR3 length: 17 residues. For the CDR3, the DNA is TGTGCCAGCAGTCGATTCGGTACACCGACGACCACCGGGGAGCTGTTTTTT. Translating gives CASSRFGTPTTTGELFF.

The J gene is TRBJ1-2, the V gene TRBV7-9; the match to TRBD1 covers 10 bases. This CDR3 region has 15 residues. V dropped 6 bases and J dropped 2; count of bases not matched to a gene: 6. Germline assignment: CDR1 SEHNR and CDR2 FQNEAQ (reference sequence). CDR3 bases: TGTGCCAGCAGTTCCGGGACAGGGGTGAACTATGGCTACACCTTC. It specifies CASSSGTGVNYGYTF. Together with reference TRBV7-9 and TRBJ1-2, the CDR3 gives the full variable domain: DTGVSQNPRHKITKRGQNVTFRCDPISEHNRLYWYRQTLGQGPEFLTYFQNEAQLEKSRLLSDRFSAERPKGSFSTLEIQRTEQGDSAMYLCASSSGTGVNYGYTFGSGTRLTVV.

This clonotype was seen once. The chain has TRBV7-9 and TRBJ2-1; 10 bases are shared with TRBD1. V dropped 5 bases and J dropped 6; count of bases not matched to a gene: 7. CDR3 length: 15 residues. Germline lookup yields CDR1 SEHNR and CDR2 FQNEAQ (reference sequence). The CDR3 bases are TGTGCCAGCAGCGTCGGGACAGGGGTTTCCAATGAGCAGTTCTTC. This translates into CASSVGTGVSNEQFF.

This clonotype was seen a few times. The V and J genes are TRBV4-1 and TRBJ2-7, with D perhaps given as TRBD1 or TRBD2 (6 bases each). The V gene lost 4 bases and the J gene lost 2 bases, with 15 bases spanning the gap. The CDR3 runs to 15 residues. CDR1 and CDR2 from the germline V gene are MGHRA and YSYEKL. CDR3 sequence (DNA): TGCGCCAGCAGCCCCACGGGGGCGGGGACCTACGAGCAGTACTTC. Residues: CASSPTGAGTYEQYF.